This T cell receptor (delta chain) stems from a study of Vδ1+ human thymocytes. After alphabeta T cell depletion, CD3+ Vdelta1+ Vdelta2- thymocytes were sorted. The CDR3 is made up of 19 amino acids. Germline V gives CDR1 TVYSNPD, CDR2 GDNSRS (reference sequence). V shed 4 bases, J shed 0 bases, and the junction held 22 bases outside the gene matches. This clone was counted a few times. Its target is not known. Whole-study findings and limits: Despite high sort purity, 20% to 25% of thymic T cell receptor delta sequences were Vdelta2. In the thymus, TRG and TRD repertoires looked highly polyclonal with Gaussian CDR3 lengths. TRG sequences recurred across donors, whereas TRD sequences stayed essentially private.

Extracted RNA was reverse transcribed into cDNA. Pooled V-gene forward primers with one constant-region reverse primer generated the CDR3 amplicons by multiplex PCR. TCRdb made new clone calls on the multiplex PCR reads using CATT. Among approximately 58,000 delta-chain clones, approximately 15% were seen once, and the ten largest hold under 0.5%. This clonotype was sampled from a girl less than two years old who had congenital heart surgery. The sample was Vdelta1+ gamma-delta thymocytes from the thymus. Subset reported: FACS-sorted CD3+ TCRalphabeta- TCRVdelta1+ TCRVdelta2- thymocytes. The gene calls are TRDV3 and TRDJ1; 8 bases are shared with TRDD3. The CDR3 bases are TGTGCCTCAGTGGGAGAGGCTTGCTGGGGGACCTCATACACCGATAAACTCATCTTT. It codes for CASVGEACWGTSYTDKLIF.